This T cell receptor beta chain was documented in a study of T cell changes during pregnancy in multiple sclerosis. TCRdb's table, derived via immunoSEQ multiplex PCR, lists solely in-frame clones and lacks some. This table holds more than 90,000 clones, more than 85% found once. Germline CDR1 and CDR2: SEHNR and FQNEAQ (reference sequence). V shed 5 bases and J shed 2 bases, with 12 bases lying between them. CDR3 length: 14 amino acids. V and J are TRBV7-9 and TRBJ2-5; D perhaps matches TRBD1 (6 bases). The receptor comes from a female donor with multiple sclerosis, enrolled in a pregnancy study. Sequencing used peripheral blood, obtained in the first trimester of pregnancy. The CDR3 loop is CASSPGTKQETQYF. The DNA of the CDR3 is TGTGCCAGCAGCCCAGGGACAAAACAAGAGACCCAGTACTTC. The variable domain in full, with the rest retrieved from reference TRBV7-9 and TRBJ2-5, is DTGVSQNPRHKITKRGQNVTFRCDPISEHNRLYWYRQTLGQGPEFLTYFQNEAQLEKSRLLSDRFSAERPKGSFSTLEIQRTEQGDSAMYLCASSPGTKQETQYFGPGTRLLVL.